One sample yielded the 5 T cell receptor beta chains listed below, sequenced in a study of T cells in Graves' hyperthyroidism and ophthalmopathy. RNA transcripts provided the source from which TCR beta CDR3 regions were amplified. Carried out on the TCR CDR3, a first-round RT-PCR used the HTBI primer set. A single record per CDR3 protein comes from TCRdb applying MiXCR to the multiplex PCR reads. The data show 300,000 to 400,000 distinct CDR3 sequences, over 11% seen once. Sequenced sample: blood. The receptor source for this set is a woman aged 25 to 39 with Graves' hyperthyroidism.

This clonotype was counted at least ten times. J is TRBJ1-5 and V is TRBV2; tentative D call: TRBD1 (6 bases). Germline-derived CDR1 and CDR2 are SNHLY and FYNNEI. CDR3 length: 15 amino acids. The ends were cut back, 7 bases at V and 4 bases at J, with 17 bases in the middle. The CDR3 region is CASNPGDTLNQPQHF. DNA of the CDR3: TGTGCCAGCAATCCCGGGGACACATTGAATCAGCCCCAGCATTTT.

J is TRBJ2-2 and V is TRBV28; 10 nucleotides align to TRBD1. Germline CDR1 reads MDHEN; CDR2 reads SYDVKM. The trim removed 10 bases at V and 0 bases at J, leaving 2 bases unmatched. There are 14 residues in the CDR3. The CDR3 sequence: CAIGTGANTGELFF. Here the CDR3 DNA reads TGTGCCATCGGGACAGGGGCGAACACCGGGGAGCTGTTTTTT.

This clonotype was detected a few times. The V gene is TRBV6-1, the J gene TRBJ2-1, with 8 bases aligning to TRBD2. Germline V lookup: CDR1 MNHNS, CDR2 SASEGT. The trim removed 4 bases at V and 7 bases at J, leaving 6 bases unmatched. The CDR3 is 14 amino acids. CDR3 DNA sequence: TGTGCCAGCAGTGCCTACGGGAGGGGGAATGAGCAGTTCTTC. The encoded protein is CASSAYGRGNEQFF.

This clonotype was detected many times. The CDR3 here is CASSYGTSDTDTQYF. CDR3 DNA: TGTGCCAGCAGTTACGGGACTAGCGACACAGATACGCAGTATTTT. The chain joins TRBV6-5 to TRBJ2-3; 10 nucleotides agree with TRBD2. Germline V CDR1 and CDR2: MNHEY, SVGAGI. Germline trimming cut 2 bases from V and 2 bases from J; bases unmatched to any gene: 1. The CDR3 is 15 amino acids.

Here the CDR3 DNA reads TGTGCCAGCAGCGTAGCAGGCCACACCGGGGAGCTGTTTTTT. Its translation: CASSVAGHTGELFF. This chain links TRBV9 with TRBJ2-2; no firm D call. The length of the CDR3 is 14 residues. Between the trimmed V and J ends, which lost 0 bases and 3 bases, there was a span of 6 bases. Germline CDR1 and CDR2: SGDLS and YYNGEE.